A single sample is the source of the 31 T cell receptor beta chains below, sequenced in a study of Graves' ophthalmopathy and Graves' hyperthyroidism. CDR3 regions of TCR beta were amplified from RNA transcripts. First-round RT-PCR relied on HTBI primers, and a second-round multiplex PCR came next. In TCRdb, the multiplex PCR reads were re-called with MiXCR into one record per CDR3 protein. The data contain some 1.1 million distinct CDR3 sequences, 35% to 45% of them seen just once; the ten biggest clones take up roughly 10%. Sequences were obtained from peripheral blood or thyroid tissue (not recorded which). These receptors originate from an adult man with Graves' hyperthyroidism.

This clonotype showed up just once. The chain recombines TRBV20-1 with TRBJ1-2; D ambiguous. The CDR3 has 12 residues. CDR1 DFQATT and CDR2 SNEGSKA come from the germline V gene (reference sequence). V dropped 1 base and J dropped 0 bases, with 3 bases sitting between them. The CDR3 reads CSARVSNYGYTF. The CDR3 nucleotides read TGCAGTGCTAGAGTCTCTAACTATGGCTACACCTTC.

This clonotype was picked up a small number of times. The CDR3 sequence: CAISTTDRDSPLHF. CDR3 coding DNA: TGTGCCATCAGCACGACGGACAGGGATTCACCCCTCCACTTT. V usage is TRBV10-3 and J usage is TRBJ1-6, with TRBD1 identical over 8 bases. Trimming at V came to 6 bases and at J to 8 bases, leaving 6 bases not matched to a gene. This CDR3 contains 14 residues. Germline CDR1 reads ENHRY; CDR2 reads SYGVKD.

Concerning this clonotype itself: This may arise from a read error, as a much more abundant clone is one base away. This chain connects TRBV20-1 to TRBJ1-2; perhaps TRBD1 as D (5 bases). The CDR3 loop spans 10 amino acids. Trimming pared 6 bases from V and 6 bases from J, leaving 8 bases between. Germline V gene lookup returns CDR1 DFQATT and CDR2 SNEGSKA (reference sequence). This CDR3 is CSAGGDGYTF. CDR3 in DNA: TGCAGTGCCGGGGGGGATGGCTACACCTTC.

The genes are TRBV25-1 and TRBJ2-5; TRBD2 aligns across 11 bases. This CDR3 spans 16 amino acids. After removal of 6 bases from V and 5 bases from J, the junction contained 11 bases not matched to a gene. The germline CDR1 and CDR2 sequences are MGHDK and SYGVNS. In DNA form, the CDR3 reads TGTGCCAGCAGAGTGCTAGCGGGGGGCGGAGGTGAGACCCAGTACTTC. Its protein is CASRVLAGGGGETQYF.

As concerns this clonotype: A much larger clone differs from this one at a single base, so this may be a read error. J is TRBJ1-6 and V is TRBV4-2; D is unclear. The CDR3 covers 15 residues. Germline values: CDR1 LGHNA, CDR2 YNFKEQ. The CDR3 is CASSQAGGLNSPPHF. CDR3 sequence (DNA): TGTGCCAGCAGCCAAGCAGGAGGGCTCAATTCACCCCCCCACTTT.

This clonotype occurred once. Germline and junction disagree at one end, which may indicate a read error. The CDR3 nucleotides read TGTGCCAGTAGTGAGGGACTATTATCCTACGCGCAGTACTTC. Translated: CASSEGLLSYAQYF. V gene TRBV19 combines with J gene TRBJ2-7; 7 bases match TRBD2. The CDR3 loop spans 14 amino acids. Germline V gene lookup returns CDR1 LNHDA and CDR2 SQIVND (reference sequence). The entire variable domain, with the rest obtained from reference TRBV19 and TRBJ2-7, is as follows: DGGITQSPKYLFRKEGQNVTLSCEQNLNHDAMYWYRQDPGQGLRLIYYSQIVNDFQKGDIAEGYSVSREKKESFPLTVTSAQKNPTAFYLCASSEGLLSYAQYFGPGTRLTVT.

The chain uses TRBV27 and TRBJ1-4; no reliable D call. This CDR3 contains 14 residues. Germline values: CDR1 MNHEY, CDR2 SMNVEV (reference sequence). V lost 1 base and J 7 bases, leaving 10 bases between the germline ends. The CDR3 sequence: CASSLLGKGEKLFF. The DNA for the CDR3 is TGTGCCAGCAGTTTATTAGGGAAAGGTGAAAAACTGTTTTTT. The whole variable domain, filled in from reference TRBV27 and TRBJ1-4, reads EAQVTQNPRYLITVTGKKLTVTCSQNMNHEYMSWYRQDPGLGLRQIYYSMNVEVTDKGDVPEGYKVSRKEKRNFPLILESPSPNQTSLYFCASSLLGKGEKLFFGSGTQLSVL.

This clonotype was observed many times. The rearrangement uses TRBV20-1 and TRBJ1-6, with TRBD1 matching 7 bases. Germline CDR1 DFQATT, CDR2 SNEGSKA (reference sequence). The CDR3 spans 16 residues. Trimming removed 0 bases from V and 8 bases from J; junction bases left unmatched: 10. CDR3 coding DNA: TGCAGTGCTAGAGATCTGGCGACAGGGCGGGATTCACCCCTCCACTTT. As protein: CSARDLATGRDSPLHF.

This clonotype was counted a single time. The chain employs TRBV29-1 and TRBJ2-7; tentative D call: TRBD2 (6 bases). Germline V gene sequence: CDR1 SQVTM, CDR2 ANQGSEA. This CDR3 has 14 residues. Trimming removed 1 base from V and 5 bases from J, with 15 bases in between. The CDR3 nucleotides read TGCAGCGTTGAAGTCGGGACTTGGGGGAACGAGCAGTACTTC. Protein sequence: CSVEVGTWGNEQYF.

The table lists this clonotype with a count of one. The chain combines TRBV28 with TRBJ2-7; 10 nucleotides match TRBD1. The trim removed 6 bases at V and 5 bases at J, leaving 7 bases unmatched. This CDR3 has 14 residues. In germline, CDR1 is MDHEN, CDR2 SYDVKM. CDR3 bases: TGTGCCAGCAGACTCGCCGGGACAGGGGACGAGCAGTACTTC. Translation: CASRLAGTGDEQYF.

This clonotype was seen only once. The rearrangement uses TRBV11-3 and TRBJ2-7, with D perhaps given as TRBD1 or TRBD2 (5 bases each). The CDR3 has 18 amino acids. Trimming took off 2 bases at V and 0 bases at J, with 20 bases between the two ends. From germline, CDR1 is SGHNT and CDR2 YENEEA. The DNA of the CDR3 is TGTGCCAGCAGCTTAAACCCGAGGGGTGGCGACATCTCCTACGAGCAGTACTTC. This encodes CASSLNPRGGDISYEQYF.

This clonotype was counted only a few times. This chain's CDR3 is CASRIQGEAFF. CDR3 sequence (DNA): TGTGCCAGCAGAATACAGGGAGAAGCTTTCTTT. The genes are TRBV28 and TRBJ1-1; D may be TRBD1 (6 bases). Trimming cost V 6 bases and J 8 bases, with 10 bases left between them. Per germline, CDR1 MDHEN and CDR2 SYDVKM. CDR3 length: 11 residues.

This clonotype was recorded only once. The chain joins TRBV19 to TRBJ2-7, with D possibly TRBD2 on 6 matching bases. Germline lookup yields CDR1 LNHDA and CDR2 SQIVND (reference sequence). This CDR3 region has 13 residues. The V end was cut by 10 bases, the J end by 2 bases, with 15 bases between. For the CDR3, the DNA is TGTGCCACCCCCGGGGCGGGGCCCTACGAGCAGTACTTC. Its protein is CATPGAGPYEQYF.

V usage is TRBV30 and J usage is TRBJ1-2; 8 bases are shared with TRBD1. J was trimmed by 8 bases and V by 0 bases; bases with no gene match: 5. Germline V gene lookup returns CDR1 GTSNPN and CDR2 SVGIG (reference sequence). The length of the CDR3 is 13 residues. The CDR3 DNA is TGTGCCTGGAGTGTACGGACAGGGCGCGGCTACACCTTC. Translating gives CAWSVRTGRGYTF. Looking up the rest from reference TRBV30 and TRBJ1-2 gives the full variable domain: SQTIHQWPATLVQPVGSPLSLECTVEGTSNPNLYWYRQAAGRGLQLLFYSVGIGQISSEVPQNLSASRPQDRQFILSSKKLLLSDSGFYLCAWSVRTGRGYTFGSGTRLTVV.

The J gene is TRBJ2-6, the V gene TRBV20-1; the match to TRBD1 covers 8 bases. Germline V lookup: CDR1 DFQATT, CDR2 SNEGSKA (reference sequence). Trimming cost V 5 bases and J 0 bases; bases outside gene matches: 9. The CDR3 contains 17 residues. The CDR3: CSASGQGWGSGANVLTF. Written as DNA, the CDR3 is TGCAGTGCTTCCGGACAGGGATGGGGCTCTGGGGCCAACGTCCTGACTTTC.

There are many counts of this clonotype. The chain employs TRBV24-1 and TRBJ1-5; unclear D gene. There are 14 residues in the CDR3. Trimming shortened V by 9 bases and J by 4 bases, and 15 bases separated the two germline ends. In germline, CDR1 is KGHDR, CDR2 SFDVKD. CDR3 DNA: TGTGCCACCTCCCAAGCGGGCCTTAATCAGCCCCAGCATTTT. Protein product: CATSQAGLNQPQHF.

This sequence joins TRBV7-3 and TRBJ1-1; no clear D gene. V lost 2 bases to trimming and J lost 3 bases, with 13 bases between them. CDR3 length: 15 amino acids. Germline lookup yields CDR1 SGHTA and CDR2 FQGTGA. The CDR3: CASSLDGEWDTEAFF. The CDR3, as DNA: TGTGCCAGCAGCTTAGACGGGGAGTGGGACACTGAAGCTTTCTTT.

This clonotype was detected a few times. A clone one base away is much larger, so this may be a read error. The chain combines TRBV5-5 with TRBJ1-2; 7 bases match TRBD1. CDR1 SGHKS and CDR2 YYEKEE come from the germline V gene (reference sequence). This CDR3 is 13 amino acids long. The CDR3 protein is CAGSPTGDKGYTF. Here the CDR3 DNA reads TGTGCCGGCAGCCCCACAGGGGACAAAGGCTACACCTTC.

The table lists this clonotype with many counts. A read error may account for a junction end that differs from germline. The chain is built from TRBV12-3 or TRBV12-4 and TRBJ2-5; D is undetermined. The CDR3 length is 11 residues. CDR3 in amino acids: CASRAQENQNF. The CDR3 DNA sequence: TGTGCCAGCAGGGCTCAGGAGAATCAAAACTTC.

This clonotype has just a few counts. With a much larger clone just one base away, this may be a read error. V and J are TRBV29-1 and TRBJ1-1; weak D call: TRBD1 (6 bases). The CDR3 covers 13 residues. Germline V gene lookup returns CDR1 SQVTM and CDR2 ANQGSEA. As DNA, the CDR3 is TGCAGCGTAGCGAGGGGGGGGAACACTGAAGCTTCCTTT. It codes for CSVARGGNTEASF.

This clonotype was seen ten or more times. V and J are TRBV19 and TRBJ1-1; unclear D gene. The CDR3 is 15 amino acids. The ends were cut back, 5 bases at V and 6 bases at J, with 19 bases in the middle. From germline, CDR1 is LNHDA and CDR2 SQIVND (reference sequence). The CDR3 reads CASSPQAVRDSEAFF. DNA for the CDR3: TGTGCCAGTAGTCCCCAGGCTGTTCGAGACTCTGAAGCTTTCTTT.

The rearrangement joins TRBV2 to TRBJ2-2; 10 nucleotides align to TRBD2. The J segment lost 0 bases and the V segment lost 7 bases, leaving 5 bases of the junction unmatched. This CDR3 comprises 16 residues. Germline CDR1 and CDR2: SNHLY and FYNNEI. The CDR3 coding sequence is TGTGCCAGCACTACTAGCGGGATGACGAACACCGGGGAGCTGTTTTTT. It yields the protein CASTTSGMTNTGELFF.

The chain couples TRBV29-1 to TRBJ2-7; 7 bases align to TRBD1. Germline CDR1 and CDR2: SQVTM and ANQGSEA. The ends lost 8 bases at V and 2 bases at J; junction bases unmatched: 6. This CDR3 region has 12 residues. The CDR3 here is CSLVQGAYEQYF. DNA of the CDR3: TGCAGCTTAGTCCAGGGGGCCTACGAGCAGTACTTC.

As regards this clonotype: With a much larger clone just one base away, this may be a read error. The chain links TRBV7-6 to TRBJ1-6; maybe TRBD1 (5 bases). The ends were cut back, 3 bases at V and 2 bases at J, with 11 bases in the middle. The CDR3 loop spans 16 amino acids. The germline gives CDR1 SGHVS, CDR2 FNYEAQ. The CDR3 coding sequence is TGTGCCAGCAGCTTCACAGACAGCCCCTATAATTCACCCCTCCACTTT. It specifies CASSFTDSPYNSPLHF.

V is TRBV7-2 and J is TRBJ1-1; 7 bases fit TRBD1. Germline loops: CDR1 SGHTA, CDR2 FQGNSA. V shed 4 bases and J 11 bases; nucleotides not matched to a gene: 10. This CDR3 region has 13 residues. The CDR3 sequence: CASSSNRGGRAFF. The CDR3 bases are TGTGCCAGCAGCTCAAACAGGGGAGGTCGGGCTTTCTTT.

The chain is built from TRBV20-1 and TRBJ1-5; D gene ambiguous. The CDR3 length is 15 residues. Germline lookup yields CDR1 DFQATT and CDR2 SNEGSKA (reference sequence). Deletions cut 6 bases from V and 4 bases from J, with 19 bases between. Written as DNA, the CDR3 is TGCAGTGCCTCCATGAGTACCATCCCGAATCAGCCCCAGCATTTT. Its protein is CSASMSTIPNQPQHF.

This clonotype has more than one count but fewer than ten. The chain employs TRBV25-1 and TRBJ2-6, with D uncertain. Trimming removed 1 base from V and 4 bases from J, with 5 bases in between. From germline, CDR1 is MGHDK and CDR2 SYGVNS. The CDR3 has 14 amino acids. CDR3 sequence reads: CASSESRGANVLTF. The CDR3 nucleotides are TGTGCCAGCAGTGAATCTAGGGGGGCCAACGTCCTGACTTTC.

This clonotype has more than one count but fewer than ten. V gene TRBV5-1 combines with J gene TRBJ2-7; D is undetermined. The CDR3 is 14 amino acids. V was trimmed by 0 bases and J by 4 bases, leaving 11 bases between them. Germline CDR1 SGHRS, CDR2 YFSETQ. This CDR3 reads CASSLATGRYEQYF. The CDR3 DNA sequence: TGCGCCAGCAGCTTGGCCACGGGCCGGTACGAGCAGTACTTC.

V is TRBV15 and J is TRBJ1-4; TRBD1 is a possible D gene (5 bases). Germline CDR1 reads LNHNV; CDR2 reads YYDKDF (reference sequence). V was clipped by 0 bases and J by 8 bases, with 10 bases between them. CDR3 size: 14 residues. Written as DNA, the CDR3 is TGTGCCACCAGCAGAGATATAGGGGAAGAAAAACTGTTTTTT. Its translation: CATSRDIGEEKLFF.

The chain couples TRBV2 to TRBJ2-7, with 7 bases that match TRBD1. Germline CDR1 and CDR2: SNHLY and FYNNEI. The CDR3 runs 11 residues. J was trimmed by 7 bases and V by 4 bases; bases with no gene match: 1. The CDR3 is CASSVQGEQYF. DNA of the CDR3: TGTGCCAGCAGTGTACAGGGGGAGCAGTACTTC.

The CDR3 DNA reads TGTGCCAGCAGTAATACGACAGGCGGCTATACGGAGACCCAGTACTTC. This translates into CASSNTTGGYTETQYF. The chain carries TRBV12-3 or TRBV12-4 and TRBJ2-5; D perhaps matches TRBD1 (6 bases). The ends were cut back, 5 bases at V and 5 bases at J, with 21 bases in the middle. The CDR3 has 16 residues.